The table lists the clone carrying this T cell receptor (beta chain) with many counts. Its antigen is not identified. This CDR3 contains 14 residues. Germline-derived CDR1 and CDR2 are SGHTA and FQGNSA. Trimming left V 5 bases short and J 4 bases short, with 12 bases between. Library preparation (for TCRbeta) was performed with unique molecular identifiers. TCRdb recomputed calls from the PCR reads with MiXCR, one row per CDR3 protein. The sample gives about 300,000 distinct CDR3 sequences, about a tenth of which show up once; less than 9% is in the top ten. This sample was taken from a study of T-cell reconstitution after alpha-beta-depleted transplantation in children. General study results and limits: Surviving recipient T cells and intrathymic progenitors accounted for some patients' high TCRbeta diversity at day 60. Expanded graft clones, several hundred of them, were reportedly the source of alpha-beta T cells about two months after transplant.

Material: PBMCs, obtained before TCRalphabeta/CD19-depleted stem cell transplant. The clonotype originates from a boy younger than two with acute myeloid leukemia, due to receive a stem cell transplant. This sequence joins TRBV7-2 and TRBJ1-3, with a weak D call TRBD1 (6 bases). CDR3 loop: CASSHRVTGNTIYF. CDR3 bases: TGTGCCAGCAGCCACAGGGTAACGGGAAACACCATATATTTT.